In this sample, the clone carrying this T cell receptor beta chain turned up many times. Antigen: not known. This sample is part of a study of identical twins. Study-level findings and limits: In drawing conclusions, the study used cross-sectional statistical analysis and did not follow the same donors.

TCRdb processed the 5' RACE reads anew with MiXCR; each CDR3 protein has one entry. The sample has around 570,000 distinct CDR3 sequences, 9.6% seen once. V was clipped by 4 bases and J by 0 bases, with 10 bases between them. CDR1 is SQVTM and CDR2 is ANQGSEA in the germline V gene. The CDR3 has 13 residues. Separately, the same data were catalogued under a study of yellow fever vaccine responses in identical twins.

The V gene is TRBV29-1, the J gene TRBJ2-7, with D possibly matching TRBD1 (5 bases). The sequence came from a woman aged 18-29 years in good health. The sequencing input was PBMCs. DNA for the CDR3: TGCAGCGTTGTGTCAGGGATCTCCTACGAGCAGTACTTC. Its translation is CSVVSGISYEQYF.